This T cell receptor beta chain originates from a study of blood T cell repertoires in COVID-19. The V segment lost 2 bases and the J segment 8 bases; nucleotides outside the gene matches: 3. Germline CDR1 and CDR2: SGHNT and YYREEE (reference sequence). CDR3 length equals 13 residues. Assay: immunoSEQ multiplex PCR; the TCRdb copy retains only in-frame clones and omits some. The sample lists around 300,000 clones, approximately 89% occurring once. The chain recombines TRBV5-4 with TRBJ2-1; 8 positions match TRBD2. The TCR comes from a woman in her sixties who had recovered from COVID-19. The sequencing input was PBMCs or T cells enriched from blood (not recorded which). The chain's CDR3 is CASSFFGGDEQFF. DNA for the CDR3: TGTGCCAGCAGCTTTTTCGGGGGGGATGAGCAGTTCTTC.